These 24 T cell receptor beta chains were sequenced from one sample in a study of cytomegalovirus exposure and HLA in healthy donors. The PCR had 60 Vbeta and 13 Jbeta primers. Sequenced by immunoSEQ multiplex PCR; TCRdb stores in-frame clones only, minus some. Across 150,000 to 200,000 clones, the top ten clones capture 0.74% of the sample. The sequencing input was PBMCs. The origin of the receptors is a boy between 10 and 17 years old in good health and CMV-seronegative.

DNA for the CDR3: TGTGCCAGCAGCTTAGAATCCCACAAGAACACTGAAGCTTTCTTT. Translating gives CASSLESHKNTEAFF. V is TRBV11-2 and J is TRBJ1-1; D gene uncertain. This CDR3 spans 15 amino acids. V was clipped by 0 bases and J by 1 base, with 9 bases between them. CDR1 SGHAT and CDR2 FQNNGV come from the germline V gene. Looking up the rest from reference TRBV11-2 and TRBJ1-1 gives the full variable domain: EAGVAQSPRYKIIEKRQSVAFWCNPISGHATLYWYQQILGQGPKLLIQFQNNGVVDDSQLPKDRFSAERLKGVDSTLKIQPAKLEDSAVYLCASSLESHKNTEAFFGQGTRLTVV.

This sequence joins TRBV27 and TRBJ2-7, with no clear D. This CDR3 has 16 amino acids. Germline V gene data show CDR1 as MNHEY and CDR2 as SMNVEV (reference sequence). Trimming left V 4 bases short and J 7 bases short, with 23 bases between. The DNA of the CDR3 is TGTGCCAGCAGTTCGTACAGCCGAGAACACACGTGGGAGCAGTACTTC. It translates to CASSSYSREHTWEQYF.

The V gene is TRBV12-5, the J gene TRBJ2-1; TRBD2 matches at 9 bases. V shed 7 bases, J shed 4 bases, and the junction held 5 bases outside the gene matches. This CDR3 is built from 14 residues. Germline-derived CDR1 and CDR2 are LGHNT and FRNRAP. CDR3 in amino acids: CASVAGGEYNEQFF. The DNA for the CDR3 is TGTGCTAGTGTTGCGGGGGGGGAATACAATGAGCAGTTCTTC. Supplemented by reference TRBV12-5 and TRBJ2-1, the full variable domain reads DARVTQTPRHKVTEMGQEVTMRCQPILGHNTVFWYRQTMMQGLELLAYFRNRAPLDDSGMPKDRFSAEMPDATLATLKIQPSEPRDSAVYFCASVAGGEYNEQFFGPGTRLTVL.

J is TRBJ2-5 and V is TRBV9; 10 bases fit TRBD1. CDR3 length: 17 residues. Germline V gives CDR1 SGDLS, CDR2 YYNGEE. V gave up 3 bases and J gave up 0 bases; unmatched junction bases: 8. The CDR3 reads CASSGPSGTGDQETQYF. The CDR3, as DNA: TGTGCCAGCAGCGGCCCCTCCGGGACAGGGGACCAAGAGACCCAGTACTTC.

The chain couples TRBV6-5 to TRBJ2-1, with D perhaps TRBD2 (6 bases). CDR3 length: 13 amino acids. The germline V gene encodes CDR1 MNHEY and CDR2 SVGAGI. V lost 5 bases to trimming and J lost 15 bases, with 20 bases between them. The CDR3 reads CASSPNTGTSRFF. The CDR3 nucleotides read TGTGCCAGCAGTCCTAATACCGGGACTTCCCGGTTCTTC.

The chain combines TRBV28 with TRBJ1-5; tentative D call: TRBD1 (5 bases). CDR3 length: 12 amino acids. V lost 8 bases, J lost 7 bases, and 12 bases lay in between. Germline V gene data show CDR1 as MDHEN and CDR2 as SYDVKM. The CDR3 reads CASLGEGQPQHF. In DNA, the CDR3 is TGTGCCAGCCTTGGGGAGGGGCAGCCCCAGCATTTT.

This chain joins TRBV6-5 and TRBJ1-6, with no clear D. The CDR3 spans 15 residues. Deletions cut 0 bases from V and 7 bases from J, with 10 bases between. The germline gives CDR1 MNHEY, CDR2 SVGAGI. This CDR3 reads CASSYSTSGNSPLHF. The CDR3 DNA is TGTGCCAGCAGTTACTCGACTTCGGGGAATTCACCCCTCCACTTT.

V usage is TRBV20-1 and J usage is TRBJ1-1; 7 bases map to TRBD1. Germline CDR1 and CDR2: DFQATT and SNEGSKA (reference sequence). V dropped 5 bases and J dropped 7; count of bases not matched to a gene: 4. The CDR3 has 11 residues. The CDR3 spells CSASGTVEAFF. CDR3 DNA: TGCAGTGCTTCGGGGACAGTTGAAGCTTTCTTT.

V and J are TRBV19 and TRBJ1-1; D call uncertain. With 1 base removed from V and 7 bases from J, the gap between germline ends came to 10 bases. Per germline, CDR1 LNHDA and CDR2 SQIVND (reference sequence). CDR3 length: 13 amino acids. The CDR3 region is CASSIAGGNEAFF. DNA for the CDR3: TGTGCCAGTAGTATAGCCGGCGGTAATGAAGCTTTCTTT.

CDR3 DNA: TGTGCCTGGAGTGCCTTGGGACAGCCCCCATCTGGGGCCAACGTCCTGACTTTC. Residues: CAWSALGQPPSGANVLTF. The chain couples TRBV30 to TRBJ2-6; 7 nucleotides match TRBD1. This CDR3 is built from 18 residues. V trimming: 1 base; J trimming: 1 base; junction bases outside the gene matches: 10. CDR1 GTSNPN and CDR2 SVGIG come from the germline V gene (reference sequence). The full variable domain, rest sourced from reference TRBV30 and TRBJ2-6, is SQTIHQWPATLVQPVGSPLSLECTVEGTSNPNLYWYRQAAGRGLQLLFYSVGIGQISSEVPQNLSASRPQDRQFILSSKKLLLSDSGFYLCAWSALGQPPSGANVLTFGAGSRLTVL.

The J gene is TRBJ1-5, the V gene TRBV2; TRBD1 agrees at 7 bases. Germline V gene lookup returns CDR1 SNHLY and CDR2 FYNNEI. J was trimmed by 3 bases and V by 6 bases; bases with no gene match: 8. The CDR3 length is 15 residues. The CDR3: CASSPQGQNNQPQHF. The DNA of the CDR3 is TGTGCCAGCAGCCCTCAGGGACAGAACAATCAGCCCCAGCATTTT.

This chain uses TRBV7-2 with TRBJ1-1; D possibly corresponds to TRBD1 (6 bases). The CDR3 runs 15 residues. Germline V lookup: CDR1 SGHTA, CDR2 FQGNSA. V gave up 3 bases and J gave up 0 bases, with 11 bases separating them. The DNA for the CDR3 is TGTGCCAGCAGCTTCCTTAGGGGGATGAACACTGAAGCTTTCTTT. This translates into CASSFLRGMNTEAFF.

This chain connects TRBV19 to TRBJ1-5; the match to TRBD1 covers 9 bases. The CDR3 runs 13 residues. The J segment lost 6 bases and the V segment lost 7 bases, leaving 4 bases of the junction unmatched. Germline loops: CDR1 LNHDA, CDR2 SQIVND (reference sequence). CDR3 DNA sequence: TGTGCCAGTACGGGACAGGGAGGTCAGCCCCAGCATTTT. Translating gives CASTGQGGQPQHF.

The chain recombines TRBV25-1 with TRBJ1-2; no reliable D call. This CDR3 contains 13 residues. In germline, CDR1 is MGHDK, CDR2 SYGVNS. Trimming left V 8 bases short and J 4 bases short, with 14 bases between. This CDR3 reads CASSSGGGYGYTF. The CDR3 bases are TGTGCCAGCTCCTCGGGAGGAGGCTATGGCTACACCTTC.

The rearrangement uses TRBV27 and TRBJ2-5; 8 bases map to TRBD1. TRBJ2-7 explains the end of the DNA better; the J call may be wrong. The V gene's germline CDR1 is MNHEY and CDR2 SMNVEV (reference sequence). CDR3 length: 14 amino acids. CDR3 DNA: TGTGCCAGCAGTTTCGTACAGGGGGGTAACGAGCAGTACTTC. It is translated as CASSFVQGGNEQYF.

This sequence joins TRBV15 and TRBJ2-5; D gene uncertain. CDR1 and CDR2 (germline): LNHNV, YYDKDF (reference sequence). This CDR3 spans 12 amino acids. Trimming removed 2 bases at V and 3 bases at J, with 4 bases between. The DNA for the CDR3 is TGTGCCACCAGCAGATTAAAAGAGACCCAGTACTTC. It codes for CATSRLKETQYF.

The chain carries TRBV7-6 and TRBJ2-1, with TRBD2 matching 7 bases. The CDR3 loop spans 17 amino acids. After removal of 6 bases from V and 5 bases from J, the junction contained 16 bases not matched to a gene. From germline, CDR1 is SGHVS and CDR2 FNYEAQ. The CDR3 reads CASSSQRGERRNNEQFF. The CDR3 DNA sequence: TGTGCCAGCAGTTCTCAGCGGGGCGAAAGGAGGAACAATGAGCAGTTCTTC. The full variable domain, its missing parts supplied by reference TRBV7-6 and TRBJ2-1, is GAGVSQSPRYKVTKRGQDVALRCDPISGHVSLYWYRQALGQGPEFLTYFNYEAQQDKSGLPNDRFSAERPEGSISTLTIQRTEQRDSAMYRCASSSQRGERRNNEQFFGPGTRLTVL.

The V gene is TRBV9, the J gene TRBJ1-1; D may be TRBD1 (6 bases). The V end was cut by 2 bases, the J end by 2 bases, with 10 bases between. The CDR3 has 14 residues. Germline V gene sequence: CDR1 SGDLS, CDR2 YYNGEE. The CDR3 loop is CASSVQGSNTEAFF. As DNA, the CDR3 is TGTGCCAGCAGCGTCCAGGGGAGTAACACTGAAGCTTTCTTT.

The V call is TRBV5-1, the J call TRBJ2-3; 8 bases match TRBD1. The trim removed 4 bases at V and 1 base at J, leaving 8 bases unmatched. The CDR3 has 16 amino acids. In germline, CDR1 is SGHRS, CDR2 YFSETQ. The CDR3 coding sequence is TGCGCCAGCAGCCCAGGTGGGGGACAGGGCACAGATACGCAGTATTTT. Translated, it gives CASSPGGGQGTDTQYF. Looking up the rest from reference TRBV5-1 and TRBJ2-3 gives the full variable domain: KAGVTQTPRYLIKTRGQQVTLSCSPISGHRSVSWYQQTPGQGLQFLFEYFSETQRNKGNFPGRFSGRQFSNSRSEMNVSTLELGDSALYLCASSPGGGQGTDTQYFGPGTRLTVL.

The chain uses TRBV18 and TRBJ2-1; D gene uncertain. The CDR3 length is 12 residues. Germline V lookup: CDR1 KGHSH, CDR2 LQKENI. Trimming shortened V by 4 bases and J by 7 bases, and 8 bases separated the two germline ends. The CDR3 sequence: CASSLNSNEQFF. The CDR3 bases are TGTGCCAGCTCACTCAATAGTAATGAGCAGTTCTTC.

The chain joins TRBV4-1 to TRBJ2-1; D may be TRBD2 (8 bases). CDR1 MGHRA and CDR2 YSYEKL come from the germline V gene. Trimming stripped 4 bases from V and 1 base from J, with 17 bases between. The CDR3 is 17 residues long. The DNA of the CDR3 is TGCGCCAGCAGCCCAGGGGGTAGCGGGGAATCCTACAATGAGCAGTTCTTC. This codes for CASSPGGSGESYNEQFF.

As concerns this clone: Other nucleotide sequences from this sample produce the same CDR3. This sequence joins TRBV19 and TRBJ1-2; D ambiguous. This CDR3 region has 14 residues. The V gene lost 3 bases and the J gene lost 0 bases, with 8 bases spanning the gap. Germline CDR1 reads LNHDA; CDR2 reads SQIVND (reference sequence). This CDR3 is CASSIPGSNYGYTF. The DNA of the CDR3 is TGTGCCAGTAGTATCCCGGGATCTAACTATGGCTACACCTTC. The variable domain in full, with the rest retrieved from reference TRBV19 and TRBJ1-2, is DGGITQSPKYLFRKEGQNVTLSCEQNLNHDAMYWYRQDPGQGLRLIYYSQIVNDFQKGDIAEGYSVSREKKESFPLTVTSAQKNPTAFYLCASSIPGSNYGYTFGSGTRLTVV.

V is TRBV7-3 and J is TRBJ2-3, with 7 bases that match TRBD1. This CDR3 spans 14 amino acids. Looked up from germline, CDR1 is SGHTA and CDR2 is FQGTGA. V trimming: 8 bases; J trimming: 3 bases; junction bases outside the gene matches: 8. The CDR3 loop reads CASGQDSGTDTQYF. In nucleotides, the CDR3 is TGTGCCAGCGGACAGGACAGTGGGACAGATACGCAGTATTTT.

The V call is TRBV10-3, the J call TRBJ1-6; D remains unclear. V lost 0 bases and J lost 6, with 9 bases in between. The germline V gene has CDR1 ENHRY and CDR2 SYGVKD. This CDR3 comprises 15 residues. CDR3 sequence reads: CAISESETANSPLHF. The CDR3 DNA sequence: TGTGCCATCAGTGAGTCGGAGACCGCTAATTCACCCCTCCACTTT.